The clone carrying this T cell receptor beta chain was seen only a few times. Its matching antigen is unknown. V was clipped by 8 bases and J by 5 bases; unmatched bases: 11. Germline assignment: CDR1 DFQATT and CDR2 SNEGSKA (reference sequence). The CDR3 runs 13 residues. From the 5' RACE reads, TCRdb called clonotypes with MiXCR, one entry per CDR3 protein. The data show 200,000 to 300,000 distinct CDR3 sequences, approximately 6.3% seen once. The sample belongs to a study of T cells after yellow fever vaccination. Study overall: Low-cell-number fractions were prepared with SMART-Seq v4 Ultra Low Input.

Study-level findings and limits: A limited proportion of clonotypes was detected within both the CD4 and CD8 compartments.

The sequence came from a man aged 25 to 40 who received the YFV17D yellow fever vaccine. The sample was CD4+ T cells sorted from PBMCs, taken on the day of the yellow fever booster vaccination. The chain has TRBV20-1 and TRBJ1-1; 7 bases agree with TRBD1. The CDR3 DNA follows: TGCAGTCCGAGGGGTAGGGGGCAGACTGAAGCTTTCTTT. Protein product: CSPRGRGQTEAFF.